This paragraph reports one T cell receptor beta chain. No antigen is known for it. These data belong to a study of cytomegalovirus exposure and HLA in healthy donors. Study conclusions and caveats: One variant, a missense change in DCLRE1C, was linked in a later analysis to TCR beta V- and J-gene trimming. TCR beta sequences reportedly predicted most subjects' HLA-A and HLA-B alleles accurately. Per a prior analysis, the majority of TCR beta V segments were productive roughly 90% or roughly 30% of the time.

The PCR was carried out with 60 Vbeta primers and 13 Jbeta primers. TCRdb's copy holds only in-frame clones and misses some; the assay was immunoSEQ multiplex PCR. This sample carries around 150,000 clones, around 80% of them seen once, and the ten largest clones take approximately 1.5%. Germline V CDR1 and CDR2: MNHNS, SASEGT. The CDR3 covers 16 residues. The V gene lost 3 bases and the J gene lost 0 bases, with 12 bases spanning the gap. J is TRBJ2-1 and V is TRBV6-1; possible D gene TRBD1, 7 bases. Specimen: PBMCs. This TCR derives from a young man in good health and CMV-seropositive. The CDR3 nucleotides are TGTGCCAGCAGTGACTGGCGGGACAGCTCCTACAATGAGCAGTTCTTC. Amino acid sequence: CASSDWRDSSYNEQFF.